This T cell receptor (beta chain) was identified in a study of cytomegalovirus exposure and HLA in healthy donors. V was cut by 0 bases and J by 0 bases, with 15 bases left in between. There are 18 residues in the CDR3. CDR1 and CDR2 from the germline V gene are MNHEY and SMNVEV (reference sequence). Study observations and caveats: Later analysis placed DRB1 highest and HLA-C lowest in TCR association rates, which differed by HLA locus. Presence/absence analysis assumed near-uniform sequencing depth across donors.

The donors gave bone marrow, and they were healthy. As concerns this clone: Its antigen is still unknown.

The PCR had 60 Vbeta and 13 Jbeta primers. Measured with immunoSEQ multiplex PCR; TCRdb has only the in-frame clones, and not every one. The data contain about 160,000 clones, approximately 80% of them seen just once; the ten biggest clones take up 8.5% to 10%. The chain has TRBV27 and TRBJ2-1; perhaps TRBD2 as D (6 bases). The clonotype was recovered from a man aged 18 to 30 in good health and CMV-seropositive. Source material: PBMCs. As DNA, the CDR3 is TGTGCCAGCAGTTTATCTTCGTCTGGGAGGTTCTCCTACAATGAGCAGTTCTTC. Amino acid sequence: CASSLSSSGRFSYNEQFF.